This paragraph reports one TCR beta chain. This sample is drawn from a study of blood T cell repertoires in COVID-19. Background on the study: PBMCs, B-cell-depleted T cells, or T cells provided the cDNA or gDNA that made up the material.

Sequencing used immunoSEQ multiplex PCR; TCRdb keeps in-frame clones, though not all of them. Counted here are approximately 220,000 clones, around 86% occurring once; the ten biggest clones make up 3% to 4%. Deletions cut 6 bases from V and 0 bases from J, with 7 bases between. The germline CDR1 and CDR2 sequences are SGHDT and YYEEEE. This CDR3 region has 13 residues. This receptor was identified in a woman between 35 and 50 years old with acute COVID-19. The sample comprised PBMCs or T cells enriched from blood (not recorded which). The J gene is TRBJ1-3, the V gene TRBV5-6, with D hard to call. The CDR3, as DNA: TGTGCCAGCACCTATGGCTCTGGAAACACCATATATTTT. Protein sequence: CASTYGSGNTIYF.